This TCR beta chain came from a study of somatic mutations in cytotoxic T cells in rheumatoid arthritis. Study in general: Among the T-cell populations stained with V beta antibodies, some were separated by flow sorting at nearly 100% purity, including V beta1+ cells whose TCRB was sequenced. Points from the study as a whole: Clonality measured in CD8+ T cells did not differ significantly between rheumatoid arthritis patients and age-matched healthy controls.

Study processing details: Patient CD8+ clones above 1% seldom matched published virus-specific TCRB sequences. Libraries were prepared by immunoSEQ multiplex PCR; TCRdb keeps only in-frame clonotypes and omits some of them. V, J and clone size are those of that table, while D and trimming were read from the DNA. The sample carries approximately 17,000 clones, 60% to 80% recorded once. This clone appeared a few times. No antigen is known for it. V lost 10 bases and J lost 8; bases outside the gene matches: 7. The germline V gene encodes CDR1 MNHNS and CDR2 SASEGT. The CDR3 length is 13 residues. Purity of the CD4+ and CD8+ cells, isolated by positive magnetic bead selection, was checked by flow cytometry.

Sequenced material: CD8+ T cells sorted from blood. This sequence joins TRBV6-1 and TRBJ2-1; TRBD1 matches at 11 bases. The sequence derives from an adult with rheumatoid arthritis. The CDR3 bases are TGTGCCACTCTCGGGACAGGGGGGCATGAGCAGTTCTTC. It yields the protein CATLGTGGHEQFF.